The next 23 T cell receptor beta chains were all read from a single sample in a study of CD8+ T cells in alopecia areata (dated 2018 in TCRdb). Libraries were constructed by the immunoSEQ multiplex PCR assay. RNA was extracted from all samples and reverse transcribed into cDNA as template for TCR sequencing. As stored in TCRdb, this immuneACCESS dataset retains in-frame rearrangements with V and J assigned. A fraction of the clones does not appear; measured against another copy, unresolved V genes explain less than half of the discrepancy, and the remainder lacks a known reason. This sample includes 200,000 to 300,000 clones, and none of them was observed just once. The ten largest make up 0.9% to 1.5% of the sample. Cells from mouse cutaneous lymph nodes were pooled, stained for CD4, CD8alpha, NKG2D, NKG2ACE and other markers, and then sorted on a BD Influx. The sample consisted of CD4+ T cells sorted from a lymph node. The source of these receptors is a C3H/HeJ mouse with alopecia areata. This strain is characterized by the MHC haplotype H2-k.

At least ten counts were recorded for this clone. Gene names are mouse gene names. The CDR3 end lies 4 residues beyond the end of the read and is filled in from the germline J gene. Within the sample, other DNA sequences also encode this same CDR3. J is TRBJ2-5 and V is TRBV12-1, with 8 bases lining up with TRBD2. The CDR3 is 15 residues long. CDR1 and CDR2 from the germline V gene are SGHSN and HYEKVE. J gave up 0 bases and V 0 bases, and 1 base lay outside the gene matches. The CDR3 bases that were read are TGTGCCAGCTCTCTCACTGGGGGAAACCAAGAC. Protein product: CASSLTGGNQD. The complete CDR3 protein is CASSLTGGNQDTQYF.

This clone was detected a few times. These gene names are mouse names. The covered CDR3 bases are TGTGCCAGCAGCCAAGATCTGGGGCTCTCCTAT. It translates to CASSQDLGLSY. The complete CDR3 protein is CASSQDLGLSYEQYF. The rearrangement joins TRBV5 to TRBJ2-7, with D maybe TRBD2 (6 bases). The CDR3 end is not reached by the read, which stops 4 residues before it; the germline J gene fills it in. This CDR3 comprises 15 residues. V was cut by 0 bases and J by 0 bases, with 9 bases left in between. Germline assignment: CDR1 LGHNA and CDR2 YNLKQL (reference sequence).

This clone was detected many times. The genes and germline here are from mouse. Coverage ceases 4 residues before the CDR3 finishes, and the germline J gene fills in the end. V gene TRBV17 combines with J gene TRBJ2-2; 7 bases line up with TRBD1. Looked up from germline, CDR1 is MNHDT and CDR2 is YYDKIL. CDR3 length: 13 amino acids. Trimming cost V 4 bases and J 4 bases; bases outside gene matches: 0. Here the CDR3 reads CASSTGGTGQLYF. Incomplete CDR3 DNA: TGTGCTAGCAGTACAGGGGGCACCGGG.

In regard to this clone: The gene names here belong to mouse. The read stops 4 residues short of the end of the CDR3; the missing end is completed from the germline J gene. The V gene is TRBV19, the J gene TRBJ2-7; D possibly corresponds to TRBD1 (6 bases). Germline V gene sequence: CDR1 FNHDT, CDR2 SITEND (reference sequence). CDR3 length: 14 residues. CDR3 amino acids: CASSIVGGRDEQYF. The sequenced CDR3 bases are TGTGCCAGCAGTATAGTAGGGGGTAGGGAT. The whole variable domain, filled in from reference TRBV19 and TRBJ2-7, reads GGIITQTPKFLIGQEGQKLTLKCQQNFNHDTMYWYRQDSGKGLRLIYYSITENDLQKGDLSEGYDASREKKSSFSLTVTSAQKNEMAVFLCASSIVGGRDEQYFGPGTRLTVL.

This clone was counted a few times. Germline and genes here are mouse. The read ends 4 residues shy of where the CDR3 ends; the end is completed using the germline J gene. This chain joins TRBV14 and TRBJ1-1; 9 nucleotides line up with TRBD1. The CDR3 has 17 residues. V gave up 2 bases and J gave up 3 bases; unmatched junction bases: 11. Germline V gene lookup returns CDR1 SGHDT and CDR2 FRDEAV. The sequenced part of the CDR3 DNA is TGTGCCAGCAGTTTAGAAGGTTGGACAGGGGAGGACACA. Its protein product is CASSLEGWTGEDT. The CDR3 in its entirety is CASSLEGWTGEDTEVFF.

A few counts support this clone. Genes and germline are mouse. The read finishes 4 residues shy of the CDR3 end, and the germline J gene is used to complete it. This chain connects TRBV5 to TRBJ2-3; TRBD1 matches 7 bases. Losses at the gene ends were 2 bases for V and 0 bases for J; bases not matched to a gene: 11. The germline CDR1 and CDR2 sequences are LGHNA and YNLKQL (reference sequence). The CDR3 is made up of 18 amino acids. The CDR3 DNA, read in part, is TGTGCCAGCAGCCAATCCCCTCCGGGACAGTCTAGTGCAGAA. It yields the protein CASSQSPPGQSSAE. The whole CDR3 is CASSQSPPGQSSAETLYF.

Regarding this clone: Mouse gene names apply. The sequenced fragment ends 4 residues before the CDR3 boundary, so the rest is inferred from the germline J gene. This chain connects TRBV5 to TRBJ2-3; a possible D gene is TRBD1 (7 bases). Trimming removed 0 bases at V and 3 bases at J, with 13 bases between. Per the germline V gene, CDR1 is LGHNA and CDR2 is YNLKQL (reference sequence). The CDR3 loop spans 16 amino acids. The covered CDR3 bases are TGTGCCAGCAGCCAAGATAGGAGGGGGCGAGCAGAA. Translation: CASSQDRRGRAE. The whole CDR3 sequence reads CASSQDRRGRAETLYF.

This clone was observed a few times. Each gene name is a mouse one. The read ends 4 residues before the CDR3 terminus; that terminus is restored from the germline J gene. The genes are TRBV31 and TRBJ2-5, with 10 bases aligning to TRBD1. Germline CDR1 is GKSSPN and CDR2 is SITVG. This CDR3 spans 14 amino acids. This chain's CDR3 is CAWSPGQGSDTQYF. The part of the CDR3 DNA that was read is TGTGCCTGGAGCCCGGGACAGGGGTCAGAC.

This clone showed up just a few times. Mouse germline and gene names are used. The read stops 4 residues short of the end of the CDR3; the missing end is completed from the germline J gene. The sample has other DNA sequences that encode this CDR3 too. The chain recombines TRBV19 with TRBJ2-4, with TRBD2 as a possible D gene (6 bases). Trimming removed 2 bases at V and 0 bases at J, with 7 bases between. This CDR3 region has 14 residues. Germline CDR1 and CDR2: FNHDT and SITEND (reference sequence). The sequenced CDR3 bases are TGTGCCAGCAGTATGGGGGGAAGTCAAAAC. Encoded protein: CASSMGGSQN. From start to end, the CDR3 is CASSMGGSQNTLYF.

This clone appeared many times. Germline and genes here are mouse. The CDR3 end is not reached by the read, which stops 4 residues before it; the germline J gene fills it in. The chain joins TRBV12-1 to TRBJ1-2; 7 bases agree with TRBD1. This CDR3 comprises 12 residues. Per the germline V gene, CDR1 is SGHSN and CDR2 is HYEKVE. The CDR3 bases that were read are TGTGCCAGCTCCCTGGGACAGTCC. Translation: CASSLGQS. The whole CDR3 protein is CASSLGQSDYTF.

On this clone: Mouse names are used for the genes. The read stops 4 residues short of the end of the CDR3; the missing end is completed from the germline J gene. The chain employs TRBV13-3 and TRBJ2-4, with TRBD2 matching 10 bases. The V gene's germline CDR1 is NNHDY and CDR2 SYVADS. The length of the CDR3 is 16 residues. V lost 4 bases to trimming and J lost 2 bases; unmatched junction nucleotides: 7. The CDR3 here is CASSPLGGRAQNTLYF. The sequenced part of the CDR3 DNA is TGTGCCAGCAGTCCCCTGGGGGGGCGCGCTCAAAAC.

This clone was detected a few times. Gene names are mouse gene names. Coverage ceases 4 residues before the CDR3 finishes, and the germline J gene fills in the end. The rearrangement uses TRBV13-2 and TRBJ2-5, with 9 positions matching TRBD1. Germline CDR1 and CDR2: NNHNN and SYGAGS (reference sequence). The CDR3 length is 15 residues. The CDR3 DNA, read in part, is TGTGCCAGCGGTGATAAAAGGACAGGGGTAGAC. This sequence encodes CASGDKRTGVD. The complete CDR3 reads CASGDKRTGVDTQYF.

As regards this clone: Genes and germline come from the mouse. CDR3 sequence: CASSRPGDSYEQYF. The CDR3 DNA, read in part, is TGTGCTAGCAGTAGGCCAGGGGACTCCTAT. The V gene is TRBV17, the J gene TRBJ2-7, with a tentative D call TRBD1 (6 bases). The CDR3 end lies 4 residues beyond the end of the read and is filled in from the germline J gene. The V gene's germline CDR1 is MNHDT and CDR2 YYDKIL. CDR3 length equals 14 residues. The V gene lost 3 bases and the J gene lost 0 bases, with 9 bases spanning the gap. The variable domain in full, completed from reference TRBV17 and TRBJ2-7, reads DTTVKQNPRYKLARVGKPVNLICSQTMNHDTMYWYQKKPNQAPKLLLFYYDKILNREADTFEKFQSSRPNNSFCSLYIGSAGLEYSAMYLCASSRPGDSYEQYFGPGTRLTVL.

In its sample, this clone was seen a few times. The gene names here belong to mouse. The missing CDR3 end, 4 residues past where the read stops, is filled in from the germline J gene. This sequence joins TRBV5 and TRBJ2-7; 7 bases are a match to TRBD1. This CDR3 is 17 amino acids long. CDR1 LGHNA and CDR2 YNLKQL come from the germline V gene (reference sequence). J lost 0 bases, V lost 4 bases, and 12 bases had no gene match. The CDR3 here is CASSPLQGRETSYEQYF. The covered CDR3 bases are TGTGCCAGCAGCCCTCTACAGGGGAGGGAAACCTCCTAT.

Comments on this clone: Gene and germline names: mouse. The CDR3: CASTADREVFF. CDR3 DNA, as far as it was read: TGTGCCAGCACCGCCGACAGA. V gene TRBV19 combines with J gene TRBJ1-1; D possibly corresponds to TRBD1 (5 bases). The read ends 4 residues before the CDR3 terminus; that terminus is restored from the germline J gene. Germline V gives CDR1 FNHDT, CDR2 SITEND (reference sequence). The length of the CDR3 is 11 residues.

In regard to this clone: Mouse gene names and germline throughout. Read sequence stops 4 residues before the CDR3 end, and the germline J gene provides the missing end. The rearrangement links TRBV1 to TRBJ2-7; TRBD2 matches 9 bases. Looked up from germline, CDR1 is NSQYPW and CDR2 is LRSPGD (reference sequence). CDR3 length: 14 residues. The CDR3 sequence is CTCSERLGDYEQYF. CDR3 DNA (partial): TGCACCTGCAGTGAAAGACTGGGGGATTAT.

With respect to this clone: The gene names given are mouse names. Read data end 4 residues before the CDR3 end; the end is taken from the germline J gene. J is TRBJ1-1 and V is TRBV29, with D possibly TRBD1 on 6 matching bases. The CDR3 covers 15 residues. Germline-derived CDR1 and CDR2 are MSHET and SYDVDS. The ends were cut back, 3 bases at V and 0 bases at J, with 11 bases in the middle. CDR3 protein: CASSLLTGANTEVFF. Partial CDR3 DNA: TGTGCTAGCAGTTTGCTGACAGGAGCAAACACA. The whole variable domain, remainder taken from reference TRBV29 and TRBJ1-1, is DMKVTQMPRYLIKRMGENVLLECGQDMSHETMYWYRQDPGLGLQLIYISYDVDSNSEGDIPKGYRVSRKKREHFSLILDSAKTNQTSVYFCASSLLTGANTEVFFGKGTRLTVV.

As to this clone: Gene names and germline match the mouse. The read ends 4 residues before the CDR3 terminus; that terminus is restored from the germline J gene. V and J are TRBV5 and TRBJ2-7; 13 positions agree with TRBD2. The CDR3 runs 15 residues. The germline gives CDR1 LGHNA, CDR2 YNLKQL (reference sequence). The CDR3: CASSQEGLGGHEQYF. CDR3 DNA, as far as it was read: TGTGCCAGCAGCCAAGAAGGACTGGGGGGGCAT.

This clone was seen a handful of times. Gene names follow the mouse nomenclature. The CDR3 end falls 4 residues outside the read, so it is completed with the germline J gene. The chain has TRBV13-3 and TRBJ2-7; 9 bases align to TRBD2. V was pared by 0 bases and J by 0 bases, with 1 base of the junction left unmatched. Germline lookup yields CDR1 NNHDY and CDR2 SYVADS. The CDR3 loop spans 15 amino acids. CDR3 residues: CASSDDWGASYEQYF. The CDR3 DNA, read in part, is TGTGCCAGCAGTGATGACTGGGGGGCCTCCTAT.

As regards this clone: The genes are named according to mouse. The part of the CDR3 DNA that was read is TGTGCCAGCAGCCGGGACAGTAATTCGCCC. Protein product: CASSRDSNSP. The entire CDR3 is CASSRDSNSPLYF. The chain uses TRBV13-1 and TRBJ1-6, with 7 bases lining up with TRBD1. The observed sequence ends 3 residues before the CDR3 terminus, with the missing tail filled in from the germline J gene. TRBJ1-6 is identified as an open reading frame with a role that is uncertain. The CDR3 is 13 amino acids. Germline V CDR1 and CDR2: NSHNY, SYGAGN. After removal of 5 bases from V and 6 bases from J, the junction contained 2 bases not matched to a gene.

This clone was picked up a small number of times. The germline and genes are mouse ones. Sequencing ends 4 residues short of the CDR3 end; the germline J gene provides the rest. The gene calls are TRBV5 and TRBJ2-5; 7 nucleotides line up with TRBD2. The CDR3 sequence is 15 residues long. The germline gives CDR1 LGHNA, CDR2 YNLKQL (reference sequence). Losses at the gene ends were 4 bases for V and 0 bases for J; bases not matched to a gene: 4. The part of the CDR3 DNA that was read is TGTGCCAGCAGCCTCTCTGGGGGTAACCAAGAC. It encodes CASSLSGGNQD. The whole CDR3 protein is CASSLSGGNQDTQYF.

Worth noting for this clone: The germline and genes are mouse ones. The CDR3 is cut off 4 residues early in the read; its end comes from the germline J gene. J is TRBJ1-1 and V is TRBV13-1; 9 nucleotides match TRBD1. The CDR3 sequence is 15 residues long. The germline V gene has CDR1 NSHNY and CDR2 SYGAGN. This CDR3 reads CASSAWDREWTEVFF. Incomplete CDR3 DNA: TGTGCCAGCAGTGCCTGGGACAGGGAGTGGACA.

On this clone itself: Gene names are the mouse ones. CDR3 bases read: TGCACCTGCAGTGCTGGGACTGGGCTATAT. Translating gives CTCSAGTGLY. The CDR3 in full is CTCSAGTGLYEQYF. This chain joins TRBV1 and TRBJ2-7; 9 nucleotides align to TRBD2. Sequencing ends 4 residues short of the CDR3 end; the germline J gene provides the rest. CDR3 size: 14 residues. Per germline, CDR1 NSQYPW and CDR2 LRSPGD (reference sequence).